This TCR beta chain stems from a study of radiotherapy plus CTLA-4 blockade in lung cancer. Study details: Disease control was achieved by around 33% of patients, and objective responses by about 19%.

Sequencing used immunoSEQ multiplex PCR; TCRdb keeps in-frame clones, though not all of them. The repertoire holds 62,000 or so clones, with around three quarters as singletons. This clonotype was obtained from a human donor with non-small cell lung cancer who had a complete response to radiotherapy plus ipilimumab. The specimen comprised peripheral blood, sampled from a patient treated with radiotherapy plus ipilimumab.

CDR3 amino acids: CASTNRKYNSPLHF. The CDR3 DNA follows: TGTGCCAGCACGAATCGAAAGTATAATTCACCCCTCCACTTT. V and J are TRBV18 and TRBJ1-6; D gene uncertain. The germline gives CDR1 KGHSH, CDR2 LQKENI. V lost 8 bases and J lost 4, with 12 bases in between. This CDR3 is built from 14 residues.